This passage covers 11 T cell receptor beta chains from one sample sequenced in a study of T-cell memory formation after mild COVID-19. TCRdb reprocessed the 5' RACE reads via MiXCR and lists one record per CDR3 protein. The repertoire holds a few hundred thousand distinct CDR3 sequences, with 28% as singletons. Material: PBMCs or a T cell subset sorted from them (not recorded which). Receptors were obtained from an adult woman who had mild COVID-19 (a few samples of this study predate the infection). Cell type and time point are not known.

This rearrangement joins TRBV27 to TRBJ2-2, with 8 bases that match TRBD1. In germline, CDR1 is MNHEY, CDR2 SMNVEV (reference sequence). The CDR3 spans 15 residues. Germline trimming cut 4 bases from V and 5 bases from J; bases unmatched to any gene: 6. The CDR3 protein is CASSWDRRETGELFF. In DNA form, the CDR3 reads TGTGCCAGCAGTTGGGACAGGCGGGAAACCGGGGAGCTGTTTTTT.

The chain is built from TRBV7-9 and TRBJ2-3, with D perhaps TRBD1 (6 bases). The CDR3 covers 15 residues. The germline V gene has CDR1 SEHNR and CDR2 FQNEAQ (reference sequence). With 4 bases removed from V and 1 base from J, the gap between germline ends came to 12 bases. The CDR3 protein is CASSSYRAGTDTQYF. DNA of the CDR3: TGTGCCAGCAGCTCGTACAGGGCCGGCACAGATACGCAGTATTTT.

The CDR3 nucleotides read TGTGCCAGCAGCGTTAATTCCAGGGCCAGCTCTGGGGCCAACGTCCTGACTTTC. Amino acids: CASSVNSRASSGANVLTF. The rearrangement joins TRBV9 to TRBJ2-6; tentative D call: TRBD1 (5 bases). V gave up 2 bases and J gave up 0 bases, with 15 bases separating them. This CDR3 region has 18 residues. CDR1 and CDR2 (germline): SGDLS, YYNGEE. Variable domain in full (rest from reference TRBV9 and TRBJ2-6): DSGVTQTPKHLITATGQRVTLRCSPRSGDLSVYWYQQSLDQGLQFLIQYYNGEERAKGNILERFSAQQFPDLHSELNLSSLELGDSALYFCASSVNSRASSGANVLTFGAGSRLTVL.

J is TRBJ1-5 and V is TRBV12-3 or TRBV12-4; D is undetermined. Trimming cost V 6 bases and J 4 bases, with 7 bases left between them. The CDR3 runs 12 residues. The DNA of the CDR3 is TGTGCCAGCAGCGCGACGAATCAGCCCCAGCATTTT. As protein: CASSATNQPQHF.

This chain connects TRBV7-3 to TRBJ2-5; 7 nucleotides line up with TRBD2. Germline V gene lookup returns CDR1 SGHTA and CDR2 FQGTGA. Losses at the gene ends were 4 bases for V and 4 bases for J; bases not matched to a gene: 9. The CDR3 is 15 amino acids. DNA of the CDR3: TGTGCCAGCAGCTCGACGACTAGCCCGCCAGAGACCCAGTACTTC. As protein: CASSSTTSPPETQYF.

This clonotype was observed at least ten times. The V gene is TRBV6-6, the J gene TRBJ2-7; D could derive from TRBD1 or TRBD2 (5 bases each). Trimming stripped 4 bases from V and 2 bases from J, with 15 bases between. Germline loops: CDR1 MNHNY, CDR2 SVGAGI (reference sequence). The CDR3 is made up of 15 amino acids. The CDR3 nucleotides read TGTGCCAGCAGTTTAGACCGGGACGGGGCCTACGAGCAGTACTTC. As protein: CASSLDRDGAYEQYF.

A few counts support this clonotype. The chain uses TRBV6-5 and TRBJ1-1, with TRBD1 matching 7 bases. The J segment lost 0 bases and the V segment lost 6 bases, leaving 4 bases of the junction unmatched. This CDR3 spans 14 amino acids. Germline V gene data show CDR1 as MNHEY and CDR2 as SVGAGI. CDR3 amino acids: CASREQGVNTEAFF. The CDR3 DNA is TGTGCCAGCAGAGAGCAGGGGGTGAACACTGAAGCTTTCTTT.

The V call is TRBV2, the J call TRBJ2-7; weak D call: TRBD1 (5 bases). Germline CDR1 reads SNHLY; CDR2 reads FYNNEI. CDR3 size: 14 residues. Between the trimmed V and J ends, which lost 6 bases and 1 base, there was a span of 13 bases. CDR3 amino acids: CASRWQGMSYEQYF. The CDR3 nucleotides read TGTGCCAGCAGGTGGCAGGGCATGTCCTACGAGCAGTACTTC.

The V and J genes are TRBV14 and TRBJ2-5; possibly TRBD1 for D (5 bases). CDR1 is SGHDN, CDR2 FVKESK, per germline. This CDR3 has 15 residues. Trimming took 1 base from V and 5 from J, leaving 14 bases between them. The CDR3 here is CASSQVKSGLETQYF. The CDR3 DNA sequence: TGTGCCAGCAGCCAAGTAAAGTCAGGGTTGGAGACCCAGTACTTC.

This clonotype was counted only a few times. The rearrangement joins TRBV5-1 to TRBJ2-5; tentative D call: TRBD1 (6 bases). The germline CDR1 and CDR2 sequences are SGHRS and YFSETQ. The V and J ends lost 4 bases and 5 bases respectively, with 18 bases between them. The CDR3 consists of 15 residues. CDR3 loop: CASSPRGGPSETQYF. CDR3 nucleotides: TGCGCCAGCAGCCCGCGAGGGGGACCATCGGAGACCCAGTACTTC.

A word on this clonotype: Germline and junction disagree at one end, which may indicate a read error. The chain has TRBV7-7 and TRBJ2-1; no definite D call. Germline CDR1 SSHAT, CDR2 FNYEAQ (reference sequence). The CDR3 is made up of 13 amino acids. The CDR3 region has the DNA TGTGCTAGCAGCTTATTTAGGGACAATGAGCAGTTCTTC. Protein: CASSLFRDNEQFF.